The count of the clone carrying this T cell receptor (beta chain) is one. Its matching antigen is unknown. CD45RO-negative CD8 cells positively selected for CCR7 made up the naive population, which excluded terminally differentiated effector memory CD45RA+ cells. The donors, all of them Caucasian adults, lived in Nashville, Tennessee. This entry comes from a study of shared clonotypes between healthy human individuals. Study findings and constraints: Naive subsets generally had larger estimated richness than memory subsets. Around 5% was the fraction of naive CD4 clonotypes found shared across several donors. Clonotypes shared by all four donors outscored non-shared clonotypes in generation probability.

Clones were read by immunoSEQ multiplex PCR, and TCRdb kept only the in-frame ones, dropping some. The sample includes about 2.1 million clones, 85% to 95% seen only once; the top ten take 1.5% to 2%. The sequence derives from a man younger than 30 in good health. Some clones in this sample may be carry-over from other donors' samples. Specimen: naive CD8+ T cells from PBMCs.

CDR3 sequence (DNA): TGTGCCAGCAGGAACAGGGACAGCACAGATACGCAGTATTTT. Encoded protein: CASRNRDSTDTQYF. The chain carries TRBV6-1 and TRBJ2-3; D perhaps matches TRBD1 (6 bases). This CDR3 region has 14 residues. Germline loops: CDR1 MNHNS, CDR2 SASEGT. Trimming pared 6 bases from V and 0 bases from J, leaving 10 bases between.